Reported below is one T cell receptor beta chain. Its antigen is not known. These data are taken from a study of shared clonotypes between healthy human individuals. Study results and limitations: As a rule, naive subsets had a larger estimated richness than memory subsets. Among non-shared clonotypes, generation probabilities were lower than among those shared by all four donors. An expected dependence of interdonor clonotype sharing on sequencing depth was noted. Depth was large, yet rarefaction showed that sorted-subset sequencing was incomplete.

The naive CD8 fraction comprised CD45RO-negative cells positively selected for CCR7 and excluded terminally differentiated effector memory CD45RA+ cells. Profiling relied on immunoSEQ multiplex PCR, and the TCRdb table lists in-frame clones only, not all of them. This table has about 2 million clones, approximately 94% appearing once. This clonotype was sampled from a man in his late teens or twenties in good health. The sequencing sample was made of naive CD8+ T cells sorted from blood.

CDR3 residues: CASSLEDPSDTQYF. The CDR3 DNA is TGTGCCAGCAGCTTGGAGGACCCTTCGGATACGCAGTATTTT. The gene calls are TRBV5-4 and TRBJ2-3; D unresolved. Germline V CDR1 and CDR2: SGHNT, YYREEE (reference sequence). The CDR3 totals 14 residues. V was pared by 0 bases and J by 6 bases, with 11 bases between.